The clone carrying this T cell receptor (beta chain) was counted a single time. Trimming stripped 2 bases from V and 3 bases from J, with 3 bases between. Germline-derived CDR1 and CDR2 are SGHDN and FVKESK. This CDR3 has 12 residues. Assay: immunoSEQ multiplex PCR; the TCRdb copy retains only in-frame clones and omits some. The table includes about 690,000 clones, about nine tenths detected once. The donors were all Caucasian adults (living in Nashville, Tennessee). The data were obtained in a study of shared clonotypes between healthy human individuals. At the level of the study: Three plates each covered CD4 naive and memory; CD8 naive two, CD8 memory one.

This TCR derives from a man younger than 35 in good health. Some clones in this sample may be carry-over from other donors' samples. Sequenced input: memory CD8+ T cells from PBMCs. Subset of the sample: CD45RO+ cells pooled with CCR7-negative TemRA cells. The chain combines TRBV14 with TRBJ2-3; unclear D gene. Written as DNA, the CDR3 is TGTGCCAGCAGCCAAAGAACAGATACGCAGTATTTT. This translates into CASSQRTDTQYF. The variable domain in full, with the rest retrieved from reference TRBV14 and TRBJ2-3, is EAGVTQFPSHSVIEKGQTVTLRCDPISGHDNLYWYRRVMGKEIKFLLHFVKESKQDESGMPNNRFLAERTGGTYSTLKVQPAELEDSGVYFCASSQRTDTQYFGPGTRLTVL.